The subject of this entry is one T cell receptor (beta chain). Its antigen is as yet unknown. These data belong to a study of cytomegalovirus exposure and HLA in healthy donors. Whole-study results and caveats: Sequences of the TCR beta chain were said to predict the HLA-A and HLA-B alleles of most subjects accurately. A later analysis found most CMV-associated TCR beta chains apparently HLA-restricted.

The PCR contained 60 Vbeta and 13 Jbeta primers. Assay used: immunoSEQ multiplex PCR; TCRdb lists only in-frame clones, some missing. This sample has 150,000 to 200,000 clones, with more than 60% found just once. The CDR3 covers 15 residues. J gave up 9 bases and V 0 bases, and 8 bases lay outside the gene matches. Germline lookup yields CDR1 SGHRS and CDR2 YFSETQ. The sample consisted of PBMCs. The clonotype originates from a middle-aged woman in good health and CMV-seropositive. V usage is TRBV5-1 and J usage is TRBJ2-1, with TRBD2 identical over 8 bases. This CDR3 reads CASSLGLAGMGEQFF. In DNA, the CDR3 is TGCGCCAGCAGCTTGGGGTTAGCGGGAATGGGTGAGCAGTTCTTC.